This TCR beta chain appears in the sequencing data of a study of CD8 T cells in ankylosing spondylitis. TCRdb used MiXCR to reprocess the 5' RACE reads, holding one entry per CDR3 protein. Of roughly 200,000 distinct CDR3 sequences listed, 25% to 30% are singletons. Deletions cut 4 bases from V and 5 bases from J, with 6 bases between. CDR1 and CDR2 from the germline V gene are ENHRY and SYGVKD. The CDR3 consists of 12 residues. This sequence originates from a male donor with ankylosing spondylitis or in good health (not recorded which). The material sequenced was blood, either unsorted or a sorted T cell fraction (not recorded which). The genes are TRBV10-3 and TRBJ1-5; D is uncertain. CDR3 sequence: CAISGNHQPQHF. Here the CDR3 DNA reads TGTGCCATCAGTGGAAATCATCAGCCCCAGCATTTT.